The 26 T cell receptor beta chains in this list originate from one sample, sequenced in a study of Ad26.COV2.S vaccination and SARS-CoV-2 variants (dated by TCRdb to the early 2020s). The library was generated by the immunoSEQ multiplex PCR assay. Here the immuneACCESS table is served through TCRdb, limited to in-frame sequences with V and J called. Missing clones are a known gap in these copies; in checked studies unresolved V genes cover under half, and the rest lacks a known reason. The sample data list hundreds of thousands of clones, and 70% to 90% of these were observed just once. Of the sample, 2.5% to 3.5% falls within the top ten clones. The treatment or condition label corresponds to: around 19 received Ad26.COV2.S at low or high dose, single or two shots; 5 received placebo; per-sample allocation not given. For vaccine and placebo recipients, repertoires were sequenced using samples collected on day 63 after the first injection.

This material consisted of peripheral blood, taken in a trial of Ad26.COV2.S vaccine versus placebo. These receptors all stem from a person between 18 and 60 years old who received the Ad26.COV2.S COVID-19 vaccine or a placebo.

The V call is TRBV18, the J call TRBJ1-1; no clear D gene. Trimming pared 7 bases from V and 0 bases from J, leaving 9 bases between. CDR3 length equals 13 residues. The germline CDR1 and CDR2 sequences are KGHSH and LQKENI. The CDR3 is CASLPTVNTEAFF. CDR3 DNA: TGTGCCAGCTTACCGACTGTGAACACTGAAGCTTTCTTT.

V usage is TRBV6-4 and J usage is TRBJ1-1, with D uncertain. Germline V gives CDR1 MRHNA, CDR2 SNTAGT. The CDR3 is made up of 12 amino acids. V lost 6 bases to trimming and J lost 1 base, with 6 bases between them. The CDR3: CASRGGNTEAFF. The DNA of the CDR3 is TGTGCCAGCAGGGGCGGGAACACTGAAGCTTTCTTT.

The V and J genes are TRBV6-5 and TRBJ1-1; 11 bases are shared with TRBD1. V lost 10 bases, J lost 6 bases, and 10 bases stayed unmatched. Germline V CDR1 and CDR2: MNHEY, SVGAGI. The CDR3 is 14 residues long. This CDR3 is CAMGLWDRGSEAFF. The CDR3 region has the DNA TGTGCCATGGGTTTGTGGGACAGGGGGTCTGAAGCTTTCTTT.

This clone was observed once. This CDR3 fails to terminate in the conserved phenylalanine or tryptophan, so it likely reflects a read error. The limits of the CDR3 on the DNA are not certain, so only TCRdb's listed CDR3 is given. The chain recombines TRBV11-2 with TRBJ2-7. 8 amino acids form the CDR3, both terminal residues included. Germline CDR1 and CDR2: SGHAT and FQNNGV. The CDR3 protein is CASSCDPT.

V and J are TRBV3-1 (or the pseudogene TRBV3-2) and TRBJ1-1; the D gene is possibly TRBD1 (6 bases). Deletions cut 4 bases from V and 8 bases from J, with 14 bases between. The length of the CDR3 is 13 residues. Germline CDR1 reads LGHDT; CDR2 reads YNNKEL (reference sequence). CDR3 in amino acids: CASSLHGDKEAFF. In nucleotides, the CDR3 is TGTGCCAGCAGCCTGCACGGGGACAAGGAAGCTTTCTTT.

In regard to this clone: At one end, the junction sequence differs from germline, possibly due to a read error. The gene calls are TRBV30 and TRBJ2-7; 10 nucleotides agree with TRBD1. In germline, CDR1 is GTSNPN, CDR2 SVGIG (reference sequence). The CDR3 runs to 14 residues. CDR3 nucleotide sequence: TGTGCTTGGACCCGGGACAGGGGAGTAAACGAGCAGTACTTC. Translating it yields CAWTRDRGVNEQYF.

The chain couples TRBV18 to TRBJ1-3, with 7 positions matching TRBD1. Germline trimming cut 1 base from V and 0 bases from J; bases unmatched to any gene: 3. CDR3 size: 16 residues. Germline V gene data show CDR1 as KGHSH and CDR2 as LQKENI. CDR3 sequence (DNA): TGTGCCAGCTCACCACTGGGACAGTCCTCTGGAAACACCATATATTTT. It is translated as CASSPLGQSSGNTIYF.

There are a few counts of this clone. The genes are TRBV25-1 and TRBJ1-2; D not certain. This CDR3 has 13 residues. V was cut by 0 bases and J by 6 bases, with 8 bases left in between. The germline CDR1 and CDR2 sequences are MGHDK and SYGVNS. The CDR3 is CASSEYQDHGYTF. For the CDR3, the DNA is TGTGCCAGCAGTGAATATCAGGACCATGGCTACACCTTC.

In DNA form, the CDR3 reads TGTGCCAGTAGCAAAGGGACAGCGGGACTAGCGAGGGATACGCAGTATTTT. This translates into CASSKGTAGLARDTQYF. V and J are TRBV19 and TRBJ2-3, with 10 bases matching TRBD2. The CDR3 has 17 amino acids. Germline loops: CDR1 LNHDA, CDR2 SQIVND (reference sequence). The junction had 15 bases not matched to a gene; V was cut back by 6 bases and J by 6 bases.

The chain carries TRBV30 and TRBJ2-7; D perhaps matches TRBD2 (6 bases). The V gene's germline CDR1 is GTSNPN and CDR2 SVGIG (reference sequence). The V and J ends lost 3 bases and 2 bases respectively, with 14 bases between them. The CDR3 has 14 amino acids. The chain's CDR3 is CAWRDTSRTYEQYF. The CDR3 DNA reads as TGTGCCTGGAGGGATACTAGCAGAACCTACGAGCAGTACTTC. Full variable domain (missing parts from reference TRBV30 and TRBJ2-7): SQTIHQWPATLVQPVGSPLSLECTVEGTSNPNLYWYRQAAGRGLQLLFYSVGIGQISSEVPQNLSASRPQDRQFILSSKKLLLSDSGFYLCAWRDTSRTYEQYFGPGTRLTVT.

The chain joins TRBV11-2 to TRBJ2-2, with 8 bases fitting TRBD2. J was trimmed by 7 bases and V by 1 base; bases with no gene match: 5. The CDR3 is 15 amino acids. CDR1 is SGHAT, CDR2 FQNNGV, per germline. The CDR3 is CASSLASGLGGELFF. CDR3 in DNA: TGTGCCAGCAGCTTAGCTAGCGGGTTAGGCGGGGAGCTGTTTTTT. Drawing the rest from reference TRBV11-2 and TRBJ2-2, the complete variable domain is EAGVAQSPRYKIIEKRQSVAFWCNPISGHATLYWYQQILGQGPKLLIQFQNNGVVDDSQLPKDRFSAERLKGVDSTLKIQPAKLEDSAVYLCASSLASGLGGELFFGEGSRLTVL.

This chain's CDR3 is CATSRDVRSQETQYF. CDR3 coding DNA: TGTGCCACCAGCAGAGATGTGCGGAGCCAAGAGACCCAGTACTTC. The chain links TRBV15 to TRBJ2-5; D call uncertain. Deletions cut 0 bases from V and 1 base from J, with 9 bases between. There are 15 residues in the CDR3. Germline CDR1 is LNHNV and CDR2 is YYDKDF (reference sequence).

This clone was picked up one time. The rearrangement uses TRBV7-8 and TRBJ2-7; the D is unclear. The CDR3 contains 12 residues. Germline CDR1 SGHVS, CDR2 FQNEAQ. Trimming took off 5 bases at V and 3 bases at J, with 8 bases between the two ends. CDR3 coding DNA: TGTGCCAGCAGCCTGAGTTTCTACGAGCAGTACTTC. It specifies CASSLSFYEQYF.

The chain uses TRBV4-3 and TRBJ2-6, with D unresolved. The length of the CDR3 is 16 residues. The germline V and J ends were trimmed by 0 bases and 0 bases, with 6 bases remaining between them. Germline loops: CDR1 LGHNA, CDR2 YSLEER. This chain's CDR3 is CASSQDVDSGANVLTF. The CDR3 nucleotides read TGCGCCAGCAGCCAAGATGTAGACTCTGGGGCCAACGTCCTGACTTTC.

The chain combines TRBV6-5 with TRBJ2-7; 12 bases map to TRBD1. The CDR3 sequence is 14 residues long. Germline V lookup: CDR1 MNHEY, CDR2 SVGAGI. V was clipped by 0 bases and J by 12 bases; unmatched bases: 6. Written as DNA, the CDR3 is TGTGCCAGCAGTTACTCTACGGGACAGGGGGCGTGGTACTTC. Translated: CASSYSTGQGAWYF.

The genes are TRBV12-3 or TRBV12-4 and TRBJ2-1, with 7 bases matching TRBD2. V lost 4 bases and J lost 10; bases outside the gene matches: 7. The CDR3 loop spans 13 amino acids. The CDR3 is CASSWDLAEEQFF. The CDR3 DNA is TGTGCCAGCAGTTGGGACCTAGCGGAGGAGCAGTTCTTC.

DNA of the CDR3: TGTGCTACCCGGGCGACTAGAAAGGTAAGAGATACGCAGTATTTT. Translating it yields CATRATRKVRDTQYF. V usage is TRBV12-5 and J usage is TRBJ2-3, with a weak D call TRBD2 (6 bases). V was clipped by 10 bases and J by 5 bases, with 22 bases between them. The CDR3 runs to 15 residues. Per germline, CDR1 LGHNT and CDR2 FRNRAP.

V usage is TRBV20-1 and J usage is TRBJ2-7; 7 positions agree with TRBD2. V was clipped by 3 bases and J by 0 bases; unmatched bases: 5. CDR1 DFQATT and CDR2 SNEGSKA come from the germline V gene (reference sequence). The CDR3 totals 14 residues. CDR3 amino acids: CSASVASGSYEQYF. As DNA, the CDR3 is TGCAGTGCTAGTGTGGCTAGCGGCTCCTACGAGCAGTACTTC.

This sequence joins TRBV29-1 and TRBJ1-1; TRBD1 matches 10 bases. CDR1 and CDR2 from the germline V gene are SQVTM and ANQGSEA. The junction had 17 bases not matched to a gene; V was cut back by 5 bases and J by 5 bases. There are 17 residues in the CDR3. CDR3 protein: CSVSGGVGQGTGTEAFF. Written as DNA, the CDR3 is TGCAGCGTTTCCGGAGGGGTGGGACAGGGGACAGGGACTGAAGCTTTCTTT.

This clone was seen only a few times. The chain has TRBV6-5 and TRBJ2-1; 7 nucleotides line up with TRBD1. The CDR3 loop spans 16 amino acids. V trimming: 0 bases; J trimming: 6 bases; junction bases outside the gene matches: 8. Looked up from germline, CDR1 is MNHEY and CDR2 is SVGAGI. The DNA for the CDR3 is TGTGCCAGCAGTTACTCCGGTAAACCAGGGGGCAATGAGCAGTTCTTC. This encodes CASSYSGKPGGNEQFF.

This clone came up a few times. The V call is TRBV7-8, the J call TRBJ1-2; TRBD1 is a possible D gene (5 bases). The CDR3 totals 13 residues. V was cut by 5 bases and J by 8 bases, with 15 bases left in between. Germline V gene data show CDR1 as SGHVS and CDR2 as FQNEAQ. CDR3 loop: CASSQLEGYGYTF. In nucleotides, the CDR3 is TGTGCCAGCAGCCAACTGGAGGGGTACGGCTACACCTTC.

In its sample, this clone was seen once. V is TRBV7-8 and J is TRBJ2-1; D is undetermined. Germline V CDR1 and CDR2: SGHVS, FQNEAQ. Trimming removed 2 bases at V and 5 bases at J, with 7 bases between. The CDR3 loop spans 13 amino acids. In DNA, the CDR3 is TGTGCCAGCAGCTTAAGGCAGAACAATGAGCAGTTCTTC. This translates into CASSLRQNNEQFF.

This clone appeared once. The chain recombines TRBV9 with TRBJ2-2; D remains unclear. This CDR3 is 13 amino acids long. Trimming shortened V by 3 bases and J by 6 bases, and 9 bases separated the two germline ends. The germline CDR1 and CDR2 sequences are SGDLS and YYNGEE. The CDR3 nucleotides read TGTGCCAGCAGCGCATCAGCCCCCGGGGAGCTGTTTTTT. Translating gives CASSASAPGELFF.

In nucleotides, the CDR3 is TGTGCCAGCTCCCTCGTTGAGGCTGGCGCCCAGTACTTC. Translating it yields CASSLVEAGAQYF. The chain carries TRBV18 and TRBJ2-5; no clear D. Germline V gene lookup returns CDR1 KGHSH and CDR2 LQKENI. The CDR3 spans 13 residues. V was cut by 6 bases and J by 9 bases, with 17 bases left in between.

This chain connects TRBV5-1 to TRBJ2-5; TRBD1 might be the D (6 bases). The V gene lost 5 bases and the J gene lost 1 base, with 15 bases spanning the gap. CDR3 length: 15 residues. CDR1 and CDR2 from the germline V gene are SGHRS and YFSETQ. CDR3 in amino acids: CASRLQTGPQETQYF. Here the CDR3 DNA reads TGCGCCAGCAGATTACAAACAGGGCCCCAAGAGACCCAGTACTTC.

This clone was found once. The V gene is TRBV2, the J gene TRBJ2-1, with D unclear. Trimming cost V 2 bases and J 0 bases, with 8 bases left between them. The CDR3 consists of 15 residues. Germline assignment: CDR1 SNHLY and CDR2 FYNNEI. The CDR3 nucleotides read TGTGCCAGCAGTGAATTGGTTTACTCCTACAATGAGCAGTTCTTC. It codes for CASSELVYSYNEQFF.